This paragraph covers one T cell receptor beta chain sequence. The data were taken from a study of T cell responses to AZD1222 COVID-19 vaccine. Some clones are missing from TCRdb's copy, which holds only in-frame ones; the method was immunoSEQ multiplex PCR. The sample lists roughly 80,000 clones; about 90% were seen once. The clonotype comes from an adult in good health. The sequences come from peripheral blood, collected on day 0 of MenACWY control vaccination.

This CDR3 is CASSPDRDYGYTF. CDR3 sequence (DNA): TGTGCCAGCAGTCCCGACAGGGACTATGGCTACACCTTC. The chain is built from TRBV27 and TRBJ1-2; 7 bases match TRBD1. CDR3 length: 13 residues. CDR1 and CDR2 (germline): MNHEY, SMNVEV (reference sequence). The J segment lost 3 bases and the V segment lost 5 bases, leaving 3 bases of the junction unmatched.